This TCR beta chain was captured in a study of blood T cell repertoires in COVID-19. Study information: Acute and convalescent COVID-19 samples came from the United States, Italy and Spain.

The CDR3 sequence is 13 residues long. The ends lost 3 bases at V and 2 bases at J; junction bases unmatched: 3. Germline CDR1 reads GTSNPN; CDR2 reads SVGIG (reference sequence). Authors' processing steps: How many nucleated cells were present was estimated from reference gene primer amplification. Profiled with immunoSEQ multiplex PCR; TCRdb holds only in-frame clones, not every one. V and J calls and clone size come straight from that table; D and trimming were deduced from the DNA. The sample contains about 130,000 clones, 81% of which appear only once. This clonotype originated in a young man with COVID-19, enrolled during active disease. Sample: peripheral blood. V and J are TRBV30 and TRBJ2-5; TRBD2 aligns across 7 bases. CDR3 in amino acids: CAWRVSGQETQYF. The DNA of the CDR3 is TGTGCCTGGAGGGTTAGCGGGCAAGAGACCCAGTACTTC.